These 3 T cell receptor beta chains came from one sample sequenced in a study of T cells in Graves' hyperthyroidism and ophthalmopathy. Researchers took RNA transcripts and amplified the TCR beta CDR3 regions from them. An initial round of RT-PCR targeting the TCR CDR3 relied on the HTBI primer set. MiXCR was run by TCRdb on the multiplex PCR reads, yielding one entry per CDR3 protein. The repertoire consists of 550,000 to 700,000 distinct CDR3 sequences, with roughly 14% occurring once and the leading ten covering about 4.5%. The material sequenced was blood. The receptors were gathered from a woman aged 40-49 years with Graves' ophthalmopathy.

This clonotype was counted at least ten times. The V call is TRBV25-1, the J call TRBJ2-7; 8 bases match TRBD2. The V and J ends lost 6 bases and 3 bases, in that order; junction bases with no gene match: 10. The CDR3 length is 15 residues. Germline assignment: CDR1 MGHDK and CDR2 SYGVNS. The CDR3: CASSDERESFYEQYF. CDR3 in DNA: TGTGCCAGCAGCGATGAGCGGGAGTCTTTCTACGAGCAGTACTTC.

The gene calls are TRBV24-1 and TRBJ1-5; the D is unclear. The CDR3 has 17 residues. Trimming stripped 2 bases from V and 0 bases from J, with 13 bases between. CDR1 and CDR2 (germline): KGHDR, SFDVKD. Here the CDR3 reads CATSDSSGANSNQPQHF. CDR3 bases: TGTGCCACCAGTGATTCCAGCGGTGCAAATAGCAATCAGCCCCAGCATTTT.

J is TRBJ2-7 and V is TRBV4-3; D may correspond to TRBD1 or TRBD2 (5 bases each). With 3 bases removed from V and 3 bases from J, the gap between germline ends came to 12 bases. The CDR3 covers 14 residues. The V gene's germline CDR1 is LGHNA and CDR2 YSLEER. This chain's CDR3 is CASSQALGDYEQYF. In DNA form, the CDR3 reads TGCGCCAGCAGCCAGGCCCTGGGGGACTACGAGCAGTACTTC.